Listed here are 23 T cell receptor beta chains from one sample, sequenced in a study of identifying expanded T cells in peripheral blood. The assay was immunoSEQ multiplex PCR, and TCRdb's table has in-frame clones only and misses some. The sample lists tens of thousands of clones, about 88% occurring once. Material: blood. The receptors were gathered from a person aged 18 to 75 in good health.

The chain links TRBV29-1 to TRBJ1-1; D might be TRBD1 (5 bases). From germline, CDR1 is SQVTM and CDR2 ANQGSEA. V was trimmed by 1 base and J by 0 bases, leaving 6 bases between them. This CDR3 has 13 residues. The CDR3 protein is CSVEGQMNTEAFF. The CDR3 region has the DNA TGCAGCGTTGAAGGACAGATGAACACTGAAGCTTTCTTT.

The chain links TRBV5-4 to TRBJ2-5; D is ambiguous. Germline V gene sequence: CDR1 SGHNT, CDR2 YYREEE (reference sequence). CDR3 length equals 13 residues. Trimming took off 2 bases at V and 3 bases at J, with 8 bases between the two ends. Here the CDR3 DNA reads TGTGCCAGCAGCTTTTTTGCGGAAGAGACCCAGTACTTC. Translation: CASSFFAEETQYF.

V usage is TRBV13 and J usage is TRBJ2-7; 12 positions match TRBD2. J was trimmed by 0 bases and V by 4 bases; bases with no gene match: 7. The germline gives CDR1 PRHDT, CDR2 FYEKMQ (reference sequence). CDR3 size: 17 residues. The CDR3 sequence is CASSSGGLAGASYEQYF. The CDR3 DNA is TGTGCCAGCAGCTCTGGGGGACTAGCGGGTGCCTCCTACGAGCAGTACTTC.

CDR3 sequence (DNA): TGTGCCAGCACAAAGGCGGGAGGAAACGGGGAGCTGTTTTTT. Translation: CASTKAGGNGELFF. The chain carries TRBV6-6 and TRBJ2-2, with 8 bases identical to TRBD2. Germline trimming cut 7 bases from V and 7 bases from J; bases unmatched to any gene: 8. The CDR3 length is 14 residues. CDR1 is MNHNY and CDR2 is SVGAGI in the germline V gene (reference sequence).

The chain combines TRBV5-8 with TRBJ1-3, with D tentatively TRBD1 (6 bases). V dropped 4 bases and J dropped 1 base, with 15 bases sitting between them. Per the germline V gene, CDR1 is SGHTS and CDR2 is YDEGEE. The CDR3 loop spans 16 amino acids. CDR3 DNA sequence: TGTGCCAGCAGCGGAGCCCAGGGGATGTCTGGAAACACCATATATTTT. It encodes CASSGAQGMSGNTIYF.

The rearrangement links TRBV5-6 to TRBJ1-1, with 9 bases aligning to TRBD1. Germline loops: CDR1 SGHDT, CDR2 YYEEEE. V shed 2 bases and J 4 bases; nucleotides not matched to a gene: 12. The CDR3 sequence is 17 residues long. CDR3 sequence (DNA): TGTGCCAGCAGCTTAAATAGGGGACAGGGAATAATCACTGAAGCTTTCTTT. It yields the protein CASSLNRGQGIITEAFF.

This rearrangement joins TRBV5-5 to TRBJ2-7; D possibly matches TRBD1 or TRBD2 (5 bases each). V was trimmed by 4 bases and J by 3 bases, leaving 17 bases between them. This CDR3 has 15 residues. CDR1 is SGHKS, CDR2 YYEKEE, per germline (reference sequence). CDR3 DNA sequence: TGTGCCAGCAGCCTCGATACTCGGGGCAACTACGAGCAGTACTTC. This translates into CASSLDTRGNYEQYF.

This chain links TRBV28 with TRBJ2-7, with TRBD1 matching over 7 bases. After removal of 5 bases from V and 0 bases from J, the junction contained 10 bases not matched to a gene. The CDR3 contains 16 residues. The germline V gene has CDR1 MDHEN and CDR2 SYDVKM. The CDR3 reads CASSPLDRDSSYEQYF. DNA for the CDR3: TGTGCCAGCAGTCCCCTCGACAGGGACAGCTCCTACGAGCAGTACTTC.

The chain carries TRBV5-1 and TRBJ2-1; D call uncertain. V was cut by 0 bases and J by 0 bases, with 7 bases left in between. This CDR3 has 15 residues. The V gene's germline CDR1 is SGHRS and CDR2 YFSETQ. CDR3 sequence (DNA): TGCGCCAGCAGCTTGGATCTGAGCTCCTACAATGAGCAGTTCTTC. Translating it yields CASSLDLSSYNEQFF.

The J gene is TRBJ2-3, the V gene TRBV5-1; D is unresolved. CDR3 length: 14 amino acids. V gave up 1 base and J gave up 0 bases, with 6 bases separating them. CDR1 and CDR2 (germline): SGHRS, YFSETQ. Here the CDR3 DNA reads TGCGCCAGCAGCTTGCGGGCTAGCACAGATACGCAGTATTTT. It encodes CASSLRASTDTQYF. Supplemented by reference TRBV5-1 and TRBJ2-3, the full variable domain reads KAGVTQTPRYLIKTRGQQVTLSCSPISGHRSVSWYQQTPGQGLQFLFEYFSETQRNKGNFPGRFSGRQFSNSRSEMNVSTLELGDSALYLCASSLRASTDTQYFGPGTRLTVL.

This chain links TRBV29-1 with TRBJ2-3; unclear D gene. V lost 4 bases, J lost 4 bases, and 3 bases lay in between. CDR1 is SQVTM and CDR2 is ANQGSEA in the germline V gene. The CDR3 loop spans 10 amino acids. The CDR3 region has the DNA TGCAGCGTTGGTTCAGATACGCAGTATTTT. Translated, it gives CSVGSDTQYF.

The gene calls are TRBV5-4 and TRBJ1-2; 9 positions match TRBD1. Germline CDR1 and CDR2: SGHNT and YYREEE (reference sequence). The CDR3 has 16 residues. The V and J ends lost 0 bases and 4 bases, in that order; junction bases with no gene match: 7. DNA of the CDR3: TGTGCCAGCAGCTTGGGACCCGGGACAGGGACCTATGGCTACACCTTC. Residues: CASSLGPGTGTYGYTF.

The chain recombines TRBV4-1 with TRBJ2-1; D is undetermined. CDR1 and CDR2 (germline): MGHRA, YSYEKL. V lost 3 bases to trimming and J lost 6 bases, with 9 bases between them. The CDR3 consists of 13 residues. Here the CDR3 reads CASSHTLGNEQFF. As DNA, the CDR3 is TGCGCCAGCAGCCATACGTTGGGCAATGAGCAGTTCTTC.

The chain couples TRBV4-3 to TRBJ1-4; D ambiguous. This CDR3 contains 18 residues. Germline-derived CDR1 and CDR2 are LGHNA and YSLEER. Trimming removed 0 bases from V and 5 bases from J, with 19 bases in between. The CDR3 loop is CASSQEPRPGLGNEKLFF. DNA of the CDR3: TGCGCCAGCAGCCAAGAACCAAGACCGGGTCTAGGGAATGAAAAACTGTTTTTT.

The V gene is TRBV5-1, the J gene TRBJ1-2; D is possibly TRBD1 (6 bases). V was clipped by 4 bases and J by 3 bases, with 13 bases between them. Germline CDR1 reads SGHRS; CDR2 reads YFSETQ. The length of the CDR3 is 14 residues. CDR3 region: CASSIGGDYYGYTF. The CDR3, as DNA: TGCGCCAGCAGCATAGGGGGGGATTACTATGGCTACACCTTC.

A word on this clone: Other DNA sequences in the same sample also yield this CDR3. This sequence joins TRBV7-2 and TRBJ2-5; 7 nucleotides match TRBD2. CDR3 length: 13 residues. Per the germline V gene, CDR1 is SGHTA and CDR2 is FQGNSA. V lost 3 bases to trimming and J lost 3 bases; unmatched junction nucleotides: 1. CDR3: CASSFAGEETQYF. CDR3 coding DNA: TGTGCCAGCAGCTTTGCGGGGGAAGAGACCCAGTACTTC.

The gene calls are TRBV18 and TRBJ2-1; D ambiguous. V lost 0 bases and J lost 8, with 5 bases in between. This CDR3 is built from 12 residues. Germline V CDR1 and CDR2: KGHSH, LQKENI. CDR3 nucleotides: TGTGCCAGCTCACCACCTGGTGATGAGCAGTTCTTC. It yields the protein CASSPPGDEQFF.

This chain links TRBV6-1 with TRBJ1-2; D unclear. V was cut by 5 bases and J by 0 bases, with 7 bases left in between. The germline CDR1 and CDR2 sequences are MNHNS and SASEGT. This CDR3 spans 13 amino acids. The CDR3 protein is CASSKTANYGYTF. The DNA of the CDR3 is TGTGCCAGCAGTAAGACGGCTAACTATGGCTACACCTTC.

The chain carries TRBV7-8 and TRBJ2-3; TRBD2 aligns across 10 bases. CDR3 length: 16 residues. In germline, CDR1 is SGHVS, CDR2 FQNEAQ. With 1 base clipped from V and 3 bases from J, the junction kept 4 bases outside the gene matches. CDR3 loop: CASSLDPSGGTDTQYF. CDR3 sequence (DNA): TGTGCCAGCAGCTTAGATCCTAGCGGGGGAACAGATACGCAGTATTTT.

The rearrangement joins TRBV29-1 to TRBJ1-1, with D uncertain. This CDR3 has 11 amino acids. Per the germline V gene, CDR1 is SQVTM and CDR2 is ANQGSEA. V dropped 4 bases and J dropped 8 bases, with 11 bases sitting between them. CDR3 amino acids: CSVVGLQEAFF. CDR3 nucleotides: TGCAGCGTTGTGGGCTTACAAGAAGCTTTCTTT.

The rearrangement uses TRBV11-2 and TRBJ1-2, with D perhaps TRBD1 (5 bases). V was cut by 7 bases and J by 4 bases, with 16 bases left in between. Germline CDR1 reads SGHAT; CDR2 reads FQNNGV. The CDR3 sequence is 14 residues long. Here the CDR3 DNA reads TGTGCCAGCATCCCGAGAGCAGGGCTCTATGGCTACACCTTC. It yields the protein CASIPRAGLYGYTF.

The genes are TRBV19 and TRBJ2-7; 7 bases match TRBD1. CDR1 LNHDA and CDR2 SQIVND come from the germline V gene (reference sequence). With V trimmed by 1 base and J by 9 bases, 6 bases remained unmatched. The CDR3 contains 13 residues. CDR3 residues: CASSIATGELQYF. CDR3 nucleotide sequence: TGTGCCAGTAGTATAGCCACAGGGGAATTGCAGTACTTC.

The chain employs TRBV5-6 and TRBJ2-5, with 7 positions matching TRBD2. V trimming: 3 bases; J trimming: 5 bases; junction bases outside the gene matches: 7. The CDR3 runs 14 residues. CDR1 is SGHDT, CDR2 YYEEEE, per germline. The CDR3 DNA is TGTGCCAGCAGCTCGGTGCTGGGGGGGGAGACCCAGTACTTC. Encoded protein: CASSSVLGGETQYF. Supplemented by reference TRBV5-6 and TRBJ2-5, the full variable domain reads DAGVTQSPTHLIKTRGQQVTLRCSPKSGHDTVSWYQQALGQGPQFIFQYYEEEERQRGNFPDRFSGHQFPNYSSELNVNALLLGDSALYLCASSSVLGGETQYFGPGTRLLVL.